Presented here are 10 T cell receptor beta chains from one specimen sequenced in a study of blood T cells in healthy people across ages. Next came a second PCR, run for about 7 to 12 cycles, which used a sample-barcoded 5' primer along with a J-beta primer mix. Via MiXCR, TCRdb re-called the 5' RACE reads, giving one row per CDR3 protein. The sample has fewer than 1.5 million distinct CDR3 sequences; approximately 42% are singletons. Sequencing input: blood. The receptors were gathered from a woman between 18 and 29 years old in good health.

This rearrangement joins TRBV6-6 to TRBJ1-2, with a possible D match to TRBD1 (5 bases). This CDR3 comprises 14 residues. Trimming removed 5 bases from V and 4 bases from J, with 14 bases in between. Germline V gives CDR1 MNHNY, CDR2 SVGAGI (reference sequence). The CDR3 is CASSPDSRPYGYTF. Here the CDR3 DNA reads TGTGCCAGCAGTCCTGACAGCCGTCCCTATGGCTACACCTTC.

This clonotype showed up just a few times. The V call is TRBV28, the J call TRBJ2-7, with D tentatively TRBD1 (5 bases). Trimming removed 7 bases from V and 4 bases from J, with 17 bases in between. The CDR3 is 14 amino acids. The V gene's germline CDR1 is MDHEN and CDR2 SYDVKM. CDR3 protein: CASIPQARTYEQYF. DNA for the CDR3: TGTGCCAGCATCCCACAGGCGAGAACTTACGAGCAGTACTTC.

The J gene is TRBJ2-1, the V gene TRBV6-1; D is perhaps TRBD2 (6 bases). V was cut by 1 base and J by 9 bases, with 10 bases left in between. The CDR3 is 13 residues long. Germline-derived CDR1 and CDR2 are MNHNS and SASEGT. CDR3: CASSEGAGREQFF. In DNA, the CDR3 is TGTGCCAGCAGTGAAGGGGCGGGGCGTGAGCAGTTCTTC.

The rearrangement links TRBV24-1 to TRBJ2-3, with TRBD1 matching 7 bases. Germline CDR1 is KGHDR and CDR2 is SFDVKD. The CDR3 consists of 16 residues. V dropped 4 bases and J dropped 1; count of bases not matched to a gene: 7. Here the CDR3 DNA reads TGTGCCACCAGTGACAAGACAGGGTGGGGCACAGATACGCAGTATTTT. It encodes CATSDKTGWGTDTQYF.

The V gene is TRBV5-1, the J gene TRBJ2-5; D is possibly TRBD1 or TRBD2 (5 bases each). The CDR3 totals 13 residues. The germline V gene has CDR1 SGHRS and CDR2 YFSETQ. Trimming pared 1 base from V and 10 bases from J, leaving 14 bases between. CDR3 bases: TGCGCCAGCAGCTTGCCGGGGACGAGTGGCCAGTACTTC. Amino acid sequence: CASSLPGTSGQYF. The entire variable domain, with the rest obtained from reference TRBV5-1 and TRBJ2-5, is as follows: KAGVTQTPRYLIKTRGQQVTLSCSPISGHRSVSWYQQTPGQGLQFLFEYFSETQRNKGNFPGRFSGRQFSNSRSEMNVSTLELGDSALYLCASSLPGTSGQYFGPGTRLLVL.

This clonotype was observed many times. This sequence joins TRBV6-2 or TRBV6-3 and TRBJ2-7; D is undetermined. Germline loops: CDR1 MNHEY, CDR2 SVGEGT. The CDR3 runs to 15 residues. The germline V and J ends were trimmed by 1 base and 4 bases, with 14 bases remaining between them. The CDR3 loop is CASSYYLSSQYEQYF. CDR3 sequence (DNA): TGTGCCAGCAGTTACTACCTGTCCTCCCAGTACGAGCAGTACTTC.

The chain combines TRBV7-2 with TRBJ2-4, with D perhaps matching TRBD2 (7 bases). The CDR3 loop spans 16 amino acids. The germline CDR1 and CDR2 sequences are SGHTA and FQGNSA. V dropped 5 bases and J dropped 4 bases, with 18 bases sitting between them. This CDR3 is CASSRASGGSKNIQYF. The CDR3 nucleotides are TGTGCCAGCAGCCGTGCTTCGGGGGGCTCTAAAAACATTCAGTACTTC.

This clonotype was counted between two and nine times. CDR3 in DNA: TGTGCCAGCAGCCTACCGGGACTAACCAATGAGCAGTTCTTC. Protein: CASSLPGLTNEQFF. The chain employs TRBV3-1 and TRBJ2-1, with TRBD2 identical over 7 bases. This CDR3 has 14 amino acids. V lost 4 bases and J lost 6; bases outside the gene matches: 6. Per germline, CDR1 LGHDT and CDR2 YNNKEL (reference sequence).

This clonotype was found a few times. The J gene is TRBJ2-4, the V gene TRBV7-2; TRBD1 matches 7 bases. The J call may be mistaken, given a closer DNA end match to TRBJ2-7. The length of the CDR3 is 14 residues. Germline V gene lookup returns CDR1 SGHTA and CDR2 FQGNSA. The CDR3 region is CASSSRGQPYEQYF. In DNA, the CDR3 is TGTGCCAGCAGCTCCCGGGGACAGCCATACGAGCAGTACTTC.

The V gene is TRBV7-2, the J gene TRBJ2-1; TRBD2 matches at 7 bases. After removal of 5 bases from V and 4 bases from J, the junction contained 8 bases not matched to a gene. Per the germline V gene, CDR1 is SGHTA and CDR2 is FQGNSA. CDR3 length: 15 amino acids. The CDR3 sequence: CASSERGVGYNEQFF. CDR3 bases: TGTGCCAGCAGCGAGCGGGGAGTAGGGTACAATGAGCAGTTCTTC. The variable domain in full, completed from reference TRBV7-2 and TRBJ2-1, reads GAGVSQSPSNKVTEKGKDVELRCDPISGHTALYWYRQSLGQGLEFLIYFQGNSAPDKSGLPSDRFSAERTGGSVSTLTIQRTQQEDSAVYLCASSERGVGYNEQFFGPGTRLTVL.